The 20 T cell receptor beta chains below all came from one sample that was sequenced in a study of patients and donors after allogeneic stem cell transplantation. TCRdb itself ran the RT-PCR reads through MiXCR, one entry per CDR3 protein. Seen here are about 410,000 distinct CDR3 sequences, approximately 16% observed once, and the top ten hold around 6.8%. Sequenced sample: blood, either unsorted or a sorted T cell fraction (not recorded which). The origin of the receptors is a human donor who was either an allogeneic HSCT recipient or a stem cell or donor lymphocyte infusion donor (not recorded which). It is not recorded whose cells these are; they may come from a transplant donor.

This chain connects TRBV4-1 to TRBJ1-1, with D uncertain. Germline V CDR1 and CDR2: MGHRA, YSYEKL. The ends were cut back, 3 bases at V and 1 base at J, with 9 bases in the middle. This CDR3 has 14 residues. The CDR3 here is CASSQLYTNTEAFF. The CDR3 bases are TGCGCCAGCAGCCAGCTTTACACGAACACTGAAGCTTTCTTT.

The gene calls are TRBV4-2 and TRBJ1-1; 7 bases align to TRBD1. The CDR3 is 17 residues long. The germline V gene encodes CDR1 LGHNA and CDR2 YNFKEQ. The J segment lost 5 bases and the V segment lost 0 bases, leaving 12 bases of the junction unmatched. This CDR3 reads CASSQEGTRGLGTEAFF. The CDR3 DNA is TGTGCCAGCAGCCAAGAAGGGACTAGGGGGCTTGGAACTGAAGCTTTCTTT.

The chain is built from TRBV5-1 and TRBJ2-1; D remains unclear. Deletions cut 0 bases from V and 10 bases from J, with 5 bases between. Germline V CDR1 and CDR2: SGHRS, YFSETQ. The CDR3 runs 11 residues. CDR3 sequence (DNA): TGCGCCAGCAGCTTGGCGCAGGAGCAGTTCTTC. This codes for CASSLAQEQFF.

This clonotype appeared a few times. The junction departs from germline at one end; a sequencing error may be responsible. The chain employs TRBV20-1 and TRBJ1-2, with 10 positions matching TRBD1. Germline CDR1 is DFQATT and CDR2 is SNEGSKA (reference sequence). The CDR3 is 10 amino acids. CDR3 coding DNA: TGCAGTGCTGTCTCCGGGACAGGGGTGTTC. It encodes CSAVSGTGVF.

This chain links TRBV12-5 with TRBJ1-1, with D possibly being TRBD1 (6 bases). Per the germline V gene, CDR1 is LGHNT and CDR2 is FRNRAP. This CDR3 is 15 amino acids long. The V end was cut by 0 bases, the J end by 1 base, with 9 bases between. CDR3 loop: CASGLVVRGNTEAFF. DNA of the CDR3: TGTGCTAGTGGTTTGGTAGTCAGGGGGAACACTGAAGCTTTCTTT.

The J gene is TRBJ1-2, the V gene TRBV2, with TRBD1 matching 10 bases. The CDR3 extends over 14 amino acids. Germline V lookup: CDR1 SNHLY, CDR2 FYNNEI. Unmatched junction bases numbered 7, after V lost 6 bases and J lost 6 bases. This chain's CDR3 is CASSLPGTGDGYTF. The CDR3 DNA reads TGTGCCAGCAGCCTTCCCGGGACAGGGGATGGCTACACCTTC. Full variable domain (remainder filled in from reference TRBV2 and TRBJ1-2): EPEVTQTPSHQVTQMGQEVILRCVPISNHLYFYWYRQILGQKVEFLVSFYNNEISEKSEIFDDQFSVERPDGSNFTLKIRSTKLEDSAMYFCASSLPGTGDGYTFGSGTRLTVV.

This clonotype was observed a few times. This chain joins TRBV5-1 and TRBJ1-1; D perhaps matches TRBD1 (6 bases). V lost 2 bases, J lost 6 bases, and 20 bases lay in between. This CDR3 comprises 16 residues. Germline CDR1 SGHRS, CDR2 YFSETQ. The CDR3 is CASSFGETGPISEAFF. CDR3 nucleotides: TGCGCCAGCAGCTTTGGGGAGACAGGCCCGATTTCTGAAGCTTTCTTT.

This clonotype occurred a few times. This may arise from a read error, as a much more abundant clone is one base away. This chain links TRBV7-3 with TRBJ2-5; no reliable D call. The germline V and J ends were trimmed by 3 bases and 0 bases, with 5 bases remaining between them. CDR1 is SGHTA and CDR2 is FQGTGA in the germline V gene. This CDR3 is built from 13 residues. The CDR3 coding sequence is TGTGCCAGCAGCTTCCGGTACCAAGAGACCCAGTACTTC. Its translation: CASSFRYQETQYF.

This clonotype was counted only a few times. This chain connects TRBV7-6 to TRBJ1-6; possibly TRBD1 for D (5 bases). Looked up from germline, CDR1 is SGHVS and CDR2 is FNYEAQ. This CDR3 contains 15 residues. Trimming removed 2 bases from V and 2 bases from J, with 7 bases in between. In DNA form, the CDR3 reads TGTGCCAGCAGCTTAAGGGGCCCCTATAATTCACCCCTCCACTTT. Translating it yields CASSLRGPYNSPLHF.

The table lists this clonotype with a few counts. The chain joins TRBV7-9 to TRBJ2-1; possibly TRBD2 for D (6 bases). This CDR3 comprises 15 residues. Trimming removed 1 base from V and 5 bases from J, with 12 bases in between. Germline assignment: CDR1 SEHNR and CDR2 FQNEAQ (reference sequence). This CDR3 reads CASSLGRERDNEQFF. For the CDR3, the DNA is TGTGCCAGCAGCTTAGGTCGGGAGAGAGACAATGAGCAGTTCTTC.

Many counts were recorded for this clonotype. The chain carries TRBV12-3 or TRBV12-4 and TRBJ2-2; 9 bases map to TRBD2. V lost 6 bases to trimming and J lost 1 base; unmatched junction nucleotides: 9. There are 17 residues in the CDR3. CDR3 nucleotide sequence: TGTGCCAGCAGGGGGGCGGGACTAGCACTGAACACCGGGGAGCTGTTTTTT. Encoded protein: CASRGAGLALNTGELFF.

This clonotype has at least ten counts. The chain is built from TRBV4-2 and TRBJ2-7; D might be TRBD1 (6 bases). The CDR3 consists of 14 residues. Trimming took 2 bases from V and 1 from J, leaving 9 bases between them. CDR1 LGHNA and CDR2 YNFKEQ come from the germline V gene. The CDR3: CASSQPGQSYEQYF. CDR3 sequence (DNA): TGTGCCAGCAGCCAACCCGGACAGTCCTACGAGCAGTACTTC.

The CDR3 loop reads CASSQNRDGYTF. In nucleotides, the CDR3 is TGTGCCAGCAGTCAGAACAGAGATGGCTACACCTTC. The V gene is TRBV6-5, the J gene TRBJ1-2; D gene ambiguous. The CDR3 has 12 amino acids. V was pared by 5 bases and J by 6 bases, with 10 bases between. Germline CDR1 and CDR2: MNHEY and SVGAGI.

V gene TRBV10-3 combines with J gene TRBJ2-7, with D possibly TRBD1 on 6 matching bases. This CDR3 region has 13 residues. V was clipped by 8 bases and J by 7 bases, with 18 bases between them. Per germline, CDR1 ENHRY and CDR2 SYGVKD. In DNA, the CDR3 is TGTGCCATCTCTCCGCAGGGGTCGCGGGAGCAGTACTTC. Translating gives CAISPQGSREQYF.

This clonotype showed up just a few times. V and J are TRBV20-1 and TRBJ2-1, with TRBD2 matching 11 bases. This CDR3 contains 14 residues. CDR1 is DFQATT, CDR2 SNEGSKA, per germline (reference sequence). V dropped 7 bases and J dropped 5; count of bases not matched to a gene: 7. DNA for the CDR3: TGCAGTGTCAGAACGGGACTAGCGGACAATGAGCAGTTCTTC. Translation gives CSVRTGLADNEQFF.

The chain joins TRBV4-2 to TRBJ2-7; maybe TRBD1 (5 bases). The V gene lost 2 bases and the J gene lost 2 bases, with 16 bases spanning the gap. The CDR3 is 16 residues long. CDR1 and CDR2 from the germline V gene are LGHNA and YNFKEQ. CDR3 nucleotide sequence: TGTGCCAGCAGCCAATGGTCGGCAGGGCAGGCCTACGAGCAGTACTTC. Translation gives CASSQWSAGQAYEQYF.

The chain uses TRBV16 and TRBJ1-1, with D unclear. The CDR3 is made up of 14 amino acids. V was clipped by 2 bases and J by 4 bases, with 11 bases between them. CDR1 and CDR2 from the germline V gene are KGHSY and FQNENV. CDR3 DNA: TGTGCCAGCAGCCAAGTGCCAACTGGCACTGAAGCTTTCTTT. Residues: CASSQVPTGTEAFF. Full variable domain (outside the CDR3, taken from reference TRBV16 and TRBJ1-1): GEEVAQTPKHLVRGEGQKAKLYCAPIKGHSYVFWYQQVLKNEFKFLISFQNENVFDETGMPKERFSAKCLPNSPCSLEIQATKLEDSAVYFCASSQVPTGTEAFFGQGTRLTVV.

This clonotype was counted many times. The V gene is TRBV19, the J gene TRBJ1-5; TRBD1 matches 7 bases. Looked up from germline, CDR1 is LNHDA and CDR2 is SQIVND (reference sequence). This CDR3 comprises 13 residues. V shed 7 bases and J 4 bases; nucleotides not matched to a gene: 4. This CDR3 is CASTGTANQPQHF. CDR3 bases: TGTGCCAGTACCGGGACAGCTAATCAGCCCCAGCATTTT.

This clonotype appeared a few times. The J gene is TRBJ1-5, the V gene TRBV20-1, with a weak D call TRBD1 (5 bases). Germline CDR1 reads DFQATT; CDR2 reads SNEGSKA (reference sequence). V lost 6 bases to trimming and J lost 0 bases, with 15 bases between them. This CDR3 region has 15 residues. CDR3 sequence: CSARQPPNSNQPQHF. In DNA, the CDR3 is TGCAGTGCAAGACAGCCACCAAATAGCAATCAGCCCCAGCATTTT.

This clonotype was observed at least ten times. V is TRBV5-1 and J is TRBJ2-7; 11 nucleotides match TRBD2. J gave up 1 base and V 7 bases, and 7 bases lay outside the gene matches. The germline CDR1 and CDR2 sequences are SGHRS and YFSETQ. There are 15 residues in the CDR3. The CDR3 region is CASGRLAGTSYEQYF. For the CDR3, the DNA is TGCGCCAGCGGTCGACTAGCGGGGACTTCCTACGAGCAGTACTTC.